This TCR beta chain was sequenced in a study of T-cell reconstitution after alpha-beta-depleted transplantation in children. Deletions cut 2 bases from V and 5 bases from J, with 16 bases between. Germline CDR1 is MNHEY and CDR2 is SVGAGI. The CDR3 runs to 15 residues. A note on this clonotype: Antigen: not known.

Unique molecular identifiers were incorporated into the prepared TCRbeta library. One entry per CDR3 protein results from TCRdb running MiXCR on the PCR reads. Here the sample spans 400,000 to 550,000 distinct CDR3 sequences, roughly a tenth being singletons. Broader study findings: Several hundred graft clones that had expanded were reportedly the source of alpha-beta T cells about two months after transplant. From surviving recipient T cells and thymic progenitors came the high day-60 TCRbeta diversity observed in some patients. T-cell counts and diversity at one year following transplant were attributed mainly to newly produced T cells.

The sample here was PBMCs, taken before TCRalphabeta/CD19-depleted stem cell transplant. The receptor's source is a child aged 2 to 9 with inherited bone marrow failure, due to receive a stem cell transplant. The rearrangement uses TRBV6-5 and TRBJ2-7; D is undetermined. In nucleotides, the CDR3 is TGTGCCAGCAGTTACGACCTCTCGGGTGCTAACGAGCAGTACTTC. Translation gives CASSYDLSGANEQYF.